The sequence of this T cell receptor beta chain was determined in a study of blood T cell repertoires in COVID-19. Overall study context: Acute and convalescent COVID-19 samples came from the United States, Italy and Spain.

Profiling relied on immunoSEQ multiplex PCR, and the TCRdb table lists in-frame clones only, not all of them. The sample yields around 140,000 clones, 80% to 90% seen once. CDR3 size: 11 residues. CDR1 is MNHEY and CDR2 is SVGEGT in the germline V gene. Deletions cut 6 bases from V and 5 bases from J, with 7 bases between. The sample taken for sequencing was peripheral blood. The TCR was taken from a woman aged 45-60 years with active or convalescent COVID-19. This rearrangement joins TRBV6-2 or TRBV6-3 to TRBJ1-1; unclear D gene. The CDR3 loop reads CASSLRTEAFF. The CDR3 nucleotides read TGTGCCAGCAGCTTGAGGACTGAAGCTTTCTTT.